This entry describes one T cell receptor (beta chain). The sample originates from a study of blood T cell repertoires in COVID-19. Looking at the study overall: Sites in the United States, Italy and Spain provided acute and convalescent COVID-19 samples. The analysed material was cDNA or gDNA that came from T cells, B-cell-depleted T cells, or PBMCs.

In the original workflow: Researchers report that nucleated cell counts were estimated from reference gene primer amplification. The repertoire was sequenced with immunoSEQ multiplex PCR; TCRdb's copy has only in-frame clones and lacks some. V, J and clone size are taken as reported in that table, and D and trimming were inferred from the DNA itself. The sample records 150,000 to 200,000 clones, 80% to 85% being singletons. The sequenced material came from peripheral blood. This receptor was taken from a woman aged 55-75 years with acute or convalescent COVID-19.

The CDR3 DNA reads as TGTGCCAGGGGACAGGGGAACACTGAAGCTTTCTTT. Amino acids: CARGQGNTEAFF. The rearrangement joins TRBV2 to TRBJ1-1; the match to TRBD1 covers 9 bases. Germline lookup yields CDR1 SNHLY and CDR2 FYNNEI. The CDR3 is 12 amino acids. V dropped 9 bases and J dropped 1; count of bases not matched to a gene: 0.